This T cell receptor beta chain was captured in a study of OX40 agonist ivuxolimab in advanced cancers. General study points: Researchers did not determine the expanded peripheral T cells' antigen specificity. Fewer expanded clones were found on average in CD4+ than in CD8+ T cells. Low levels of normalized T-cell clonal expansion also appeared in some nonresponders. Both blood CD4+ and CD8+ T cells showed clonal growth by week 6 at 0.1 to 3.0 mg/kg.

About this clone itself: Its antigen is not identified.

Libraries were prepared by immunoSEQ multiplex PCR; TCRdb keeps only in-frame clonotypes and omits some of them. The sample lists around 68,000 clones, under 95% occurring once. This material consisted of CD4+ or CD8+ T cells sorted from blood, taken in a trial of the OX40 agonist ivuxolimab. The sequence derives from an adult with an advanced solid tumor such as melanoma, head and neck, liver or kidney cancer.

This chain's CDR3 is CASSLQRVNEQFF. In nucleotides, the CDR3 is TGTGCCAGCAGCTTGCAGAGAGTCAATGAGCAGTTCTTC. The chain links TRBV11-2 to TRBJ2-1; D unresolved. The CDR3 is made up of 13 amino acids. Trimming cost V 3 bases and J 6 bases, with 9 bases left between them. In germline, CDR1 is SGHAT, CDR2 FQNNGV.